This T cell receptor beta chain was captured in a study of cytomegalovirus exposure and HLA in healthy donors. Study results and limitations: Analysis was performed later, and it showed HLA-associated TCR beta chains to be more clonally expanded than equally common others.

The J segment lost 3 bases and the V segment lost 3 bases, leaving 1 base of the junction unmatched. CDR1 MNHEY and CDR2 SMNVEV come from the germline V gene (reference sequence). CDR3 size: 14 residues. Primers included in the PCR were 60 Vbeta and 13 Jbeta primers. Methods used by the authors: It was a later analysis that counted around 85 million unique TCR beta chains, of which approximately 11 million were shared. The protocol was immunoSEQ multiplex PCR, while the TCRdb copy is restricted to in-frame clones and leaves out a portion. From that table come the V and J calls and clone size; the DNA was used to work out D and trimming. The data show around 140,000 clones, with about 81% seen just once and roughly 8.2% held by the top ten. Comment on this clone: Antigen specificity is unknown.

This sequence was found in a woman aged 45-65 years in good health and CMV-seropositive. Source material: PBMCs. The chain combines TRBV27 with TRBJ2-3; TRBD2 matches 9 bases. Here the CDR3 DNA reads TGTGCCAGCAGTTTGCTAGCGGGAACAGATACGCAGTATTTT. Translated, it gives CASSLLAGTDTQYF.